This T cell receptor beta chain derives from a study of blood T cell repertoires in COVID-19. Study-level information: Some COVID-19 samples were acute and others convalescent; all came from the United States, Italy and Spain. T cells, B-cell-depleted T cells, or PBMCs supplied cDNA or gDNA.

This CDR3 has 15 residues. The germline CDR1 and CDR2 sequences are MNHEY and SVGEGT. The V and J ends lost 6 bases and 1 base, in that order; junction bases with no gene match: 6. As originally analysed: Quantification of nucleated cells was approximated via reference gene primer amplification. Sequencing used immunoSEQ multiplex PCR; TCRdb keeps in-frame clones, though not all of them. V, J and clone size were drawn from that table, and D and trimming were deduced from the DNA. This repertoire shows 150,000 to 200,000 clones, more than 80% found once; its top ten account for around 9.9%. The rearrangement joins TRBV6-2 or TRBV6-3 to TRBJ2-5; TRBD2 agrees at 9 bases. The TCR was taken from a human donor in a cohort sampled during active COVID-19. The sample taken for sequencing was peripheral blood. The CDR3 protein is CASSRLAEPQETQYF. For the CDR3, the DNA is TGTGCCAGCAGCCGACTAGCGGAGCCCCAAGAGACCCAGTACTTC.